This entry lists 13 T cell receptor beta chains sequenced from one sample in a study of shared clonotypes between healthy human individuals. Here immunoSEQ multiplex PCR was the method, and the copy in TCRdb shows in-frame clones only, minus some. In the table there are about 2.4 million clones, just over 90% of which are singletons. What was sequenced was naive CD4+ T cells sorted from blood. Sample subset: CD45RA+ positively selected. These receptors all come from a man aged 18 to 35 in good health.

The count of this clone is one. The rearrangement uses TRBV4-3 and TRBJ1-2; D call uncertain. Germline CDR1 is LGHNA and CDR2 is YSLEER. Trimming shortened V by 0 bases and J by 0 bases, and 5 bases separated the two germline ends. CDR3 length: 14 amino acids. The CDR3 sequence: CASSQDGSNYGYTF. The CDR3 DNA follows: TGCGCCAGCAGCCAAGACGGATCTAACTATGGCTACACCTTC.

The chain carries TRBV19 and TRBJ2-5; D unresolved. CDR3 length: 12 amino acids. Germline assignment: CDR1 LNHDA and CDR2 SQIVND (reference sequence). V gave up 4 bases and J gave up 4 bases, with 7 bases separating them. In DNA, the CDR3 is TGTGCCAGTAGTACCGGTTCAGAGACCCAGTACTTC. It translates to CASSTGSETQYF.

The rearrangement joins TRBV7-6 to TRBJ1-1; D may be TRBD1 (5 bases). The V end lost 0 bases, the J end lost 4 bases, and 15 bases lay between the germline ends. Per germline, CDR1 SGHVS and CDR2 FNYEAQ. The CDR3 is 16 residues long. CDR3 residues: CASSLAPGNLGTEAFF. The CDR3 DNA is TGTGCCAGCAGCTTAGCTCCAGGGAATTTGGGCACTGAAGCTTTCTTT.

V usage is TRBV5-1 and J usage is TRBJ1-5; D is unclear. Trimming stripped 7 bases from V and 2 bases from J, with 13 bases between. CDR3 length: 14 amino acids. CDR1 and CDR2 (germline): SGHRS, YFSETQ. The CDR3, as DNA: TGCGCCAGCTCCGATGGGGTCGGCAATCAGCCCCAGCATTTT. It codes for CASSDGVGNQPQHF.

The chain recombines TRBV6-1 with TRBJ2-7, with 14 bases identical to TRBD2. The junction had 7 bases not matched to a gene; V was cut back by 0 bases and J by 6 bases. From germline, CDR1 is MNHNS and CDR2 SASEGT. The CDR3 contains 17 residues. The CDR3, as DNA: TGTGCCAGCAGTGAAGCGGGGACTAGCGGGAGAAGTCGCGAGCAGTACTTC. It codes for CASSEAGTSGRSREQYF.

The chain is built from TRBV6-6 and TRBJ1-4, with D tentatively TRBD1 (6 bases). The V end lost 5 bases, the J end lost 8 bases, and 9 bases lay between the germline ends. Germline loops: CDR1 MNHNY, CDR2 SVGAGI (reference sequence). The CDR3 contains 12 residues. CDR3 nucleotides: TGTGCCAGCAGTGTAGGGGGGGAAAAACTGTTTTTT. This translates into CASSVGGEKLFF.

V usage is TRBV25-1 and J usage is TRBJ1-1; weak D call: TRBD1 (6 bases). The CDR3 runs to 14 residues. From germline, CDR1 is MGHDK and CDR2 SYGVNS. Trimming left V 0 bases short and J 4 bases short, with 9 bases between. The CDR3 spells CASSEYLGGTEAFF. The CDR3, as DNA: TGTGCCAGCAGTGAATATCTAGGGGGCACTGAAGCTTTCTTT.

CDR3 residues: CASSLLAGGHTGELFF. The DNA for the CDR3 is TGTGCCAGCAGCCTACTAGCGGGGGGGCACACCGGGGAGCTGTTTTTT. The chain joins TRBV9 to TRBJ2-2; 13 bases are shared with TRBD2. The CDR3 is 16 residues long. Germline loops: CDR1 SGDLS, CDR2 YYNGEE. The V and J ends lost 4 bases and 3 bases, in that order; junction bases with no gene match: 3.

The chain links TRBV4-2 to TRBJ1-2; 7 bases align to TRBD1. This CDR3 is built from 15 residues. Germline V gene data show CDR1 as LGHNA and CDR2 as YNFKEQ. Trimming cost V 4 bases and J 3 bases; bases outside gene matches: 8. The CDR3 DNA reads as TGTGCCAGCAGCCCCCGTAACAGGGGAGACTATGGCTACACCTTC. Translated, it gives CASSPRNRGDYGYTF.

The V call is TRBV15, the J call TRBJ2-3; 7 nucleotides match TRBD2. After removal of 3 bases from V and 6 bases from J, the junction contained 9 bases not matched to a gene. The CDR3 is 15 amino acids. CDR1 LNHNV and CDR2 YYDKDF come from the germline V gene (reference sequence). CDR3 DNA sequence: TGTGCCACCAGCAGGGGCAGGGAGGGTTGGGATACGCAGTATTTT. It translates to CATSRGREGWDTQYF. Based on the CDR3 plus reference TRBV15 and TRBJ2-3, the full variable domain is DAMVIQNPRYQVTQFGKPVTLSCSQTLNHNVMYWYQQKSSQAPKLLFHYYDKDFNNEADTPDNFQSRRPNTSFCFLDIRSPGLGDTAMYLCATSRGREGWDTQYFGPGTRLTVL.

The rearrangement joins TRBV28 to TRBJ2-3; 8 bases are a match to TRBD2. The CDR3 is made up of 15 amino acids. V was clipped by 6 bases and J by 2 bases; unmatched bases: 7. CDR1 is MDHEN, CDR2 SYDVKM, per germline. CDR3 in DNA: TGTGCCAGCAGCCCCGGGGGGGCCCCCACAGATACGCAGTATTTT. This translates into CASSPGGAPTDTQYF.

V and J are TRBV6-5 and TRBJ2-5; 13 bases are shared with TRBD2. CDR3 length equals 15 residues. Germline lookup yields CDR1 MNHEY and CDR2 SVGAGI. J lost 5 bases, V lost 5 bases, and 5 bases had no gene match. CDR3 region: CASSARLAGGETQYF. The CDR3 coding sequence is TGTGCCAGCAGTGCCCGACTAGCGGGGGGCGAGACCCAGTACTTC.

The V call is TRBV28, the J call TRBJ1-6; 9 nucleotides match TRBD1. The CDR3 consists of 16 residues. CDR1 is MDHEN, CDR2 SYDVKM, per germline. Unmatched junction bases numbered 9, after V lost 6 bases and J lost 6 bases. CDR3 coding DNA: TGTGCCAGCAGCTCTGGACAGGGGCGGATTAATTCACCCCTCCACTTT. Protein product: CASSSGQGRINSPLHF.